The 17 T cell receptor beta chains presented below share a single source sample, sequenced in a study of breast tumors, draining lymph nodes, adjacent tissues. The lymph nodes were axillary draining lymph nodes from breast cancer patients. MiXCR, applied by TCRdb to the multiplex PCR reads, yields one record per CDR3 protein. This table holds about 300,000 distinct CDR3 sequences, 30% to 35% found once. The specimen was axillary lymph node tissue. The receptors derive from a female donor with breast cancer. Some clones in this sample may be carry-over from other donors' samples.

This clonotype came up many times. CDR3 residues: CASSVRSGPSTGELFF. CDR3 nucleotide sequence: TGTGCCAGCAGCGTTCGTAGCGGGCCTAGCACCGGGGAGCTGTTTTTT. The rearrangement links TRBV9 to TRBJ2-2; 7 nucleotides align to TRBD2. V dropped 2 bases and J dropped 4; count of bases not matched to a gene: 8. Germline V gene lookup returns CDR1 SGDLS and CDR2 YYNGEE. There are 16 residues in the CDR3.

The chain recombines TRBV6-5 with TRBJ2-7; no clear D gene. The germline V gene encodes CDR1 MNHEY and CDR2 SVGAGI. Trimming took 6 bases from V and 3 from J, leaving 21 bases between them. The CDR3 is 16 residues long. The CDR3 DNA reads as TGTGCCAGCAGACCCGACTCACTGAACCCCCTCTACGAGCAGTACTTC. This codes for CASRPDSLNPLYEQYF.

This rearrangement joins TRBV5-4 to TRBJ1-4; 8 bases agree with TRBD1. The V segment lost 0 bases and the J segment 6 bases; nucleotides outside the gene matches: 4. Germline assignment: CDR1 SGHNT and CDR2 YYREEE (reference sequence). The CDR3 is made up of 15 amino acids. In DNA, the CDR3 is TGTGCCAGCAGCTTGGGAGGACAGGGCTATGAAAAACTGTTTTTT. Protein: CASSLGGQGYEKLFF.

In this sample, this clonotype turned up a few times. This chain links TRBV5-1 with TRBJ2-1; tentatively, D is TRBD1 (6 bases). The germline V and J ends were trimmed by 4 bases and 14 bases, with 25 bases remaining between them. CDR1 SGHRS and CDR2 YFSETQ come from the germline V gene. This CDR3 has 15 residues. This CDR3 reads CASSPTGWLDTGEFF. The CDR3 DNA is TGCGCCAGCAGCCCAACAGGGTGGCTGGACACCGGTGAGTTCTTC.

A remark on this clonotype: Relative to the germline gene, one junction end is altered; a read error may explain this. The chain joins TRBV6-5 to TRBJ2-1, with D perhaps matching TRBD2 (6 bases). The CDR3 has 14 amino acids. The germline CDR1 and CDR2 sequences are MNHEY and SVGAGI. CDR3 sequence (DNA): TGTGCCAGCAGTCACTCGAGCGCGGGGAATGAGCAGTTCTTC. This codes for CASSHSSAGNEQFF.

This clonotype was observed a handful of times. Just one base apart from a much larger clone, this may be a read error. The chain has TRBV9 and TRBJ2-5, with 7 nucleotides matching TRBD1. Germline V gene lookup returns CDR1 SGDLS and CDR2 YYNGEE. The CDR3 length is 14 residues. CDR3: CASSVGAGQETQSF. DNA of the CDR3: TGTGCCAGCAGCGTAGGGGCAGGACAGGAGACCCAGTCCTTC.

This clonotype was seen at least ten times. The V call is TRBV9, the J call TRBJ2-1, with TRBD1 matching over 12 bases. Germline V gene lookup returns CDR1 SGDLS and CDR2 YYNGEE. CDR3 length: 15 residues. Trimming took 5 bases from V and 7 from J; bases not matched to a gene: 7. The CDR3 loop reads CASSPGTGGLNEQFF. In DNA form, the CDR3 reads TGTGCCAGCAGTCCCGGGACAGGGGGCTTAAATGAGCAGTTCTTC.

This clonotype occurred many times. The gene calls are TRBV19 and TRBJ2-2; D is ambiguous. The CDR3 runs to 13 residues. From germline, CDR1 is LNHDA and CDR2 SQIVND (reference sequence). The V and J ends lost 0 bases and 2 bases respectively, with 1 base between them. CDR3 sequence: CASSIENTGELFF. CDR3 coding DNA: TGTGCCAGTAGTATAGAAAACACCGGGGAGCTGTTTTTT.

This clonotype came up many times. The rearrangement uses TRBV11-2 and TRBJ2-7; 9 positions match TRBD2. The CDR3 loop spans 14 amino acids. Germline V gene sequence: CDR1 SGHAT, CDR2 FQNNGV. V was pared by 6 bases and J by 0 bases, with 3 bases of the junction left unmatched. CDR3 region: CASSRSGSSYEQYF. Here the CDR3 DNA reads TGTGCCAGCAGTCGTAGCGGGAGCTCCTACGAGCAGTACTTC.

At least ten counts were recorded for this clonotype. This chain links TRBV19 with TRBJ1-6; 9 positions agree with TRBD1. Germline V gene lookup returns CDR1 LNHDA and CDR2 SQIVND (reference sequence). The V gene end was trimmed by 6 bases and the J gene end by 9 bases; junction bases not matched to a gene: 21. The CDR3 sequence is 19 residues long. CDR3 residues: CASSPAGTGIRIVSSPLHF. DNA of the CDR3: TGTGCCAGTAGCCCTGCCGGGACAGGGATTAGAATTGTGAGTTCACCCCTCCACTTT.

This clonotype was seen ten or more times. The chain joins TRBV20-1 to TRBJ1-5; possibly TRBD1 for D (6 bases). Germline V lookup: CDR1 DFQATT, CDR2 SNEGSKA (reference sequence). The CDR3 runs to 19 residues. Deletions cut 0 bases from V and 2 bases from J, with 23 bases between. The CDR3 loop is CSARDSVETGLAGNQPQHF. CDR3 nucleotides: TGCAGTGCTAGAGATTCGGTTGAAACAGGGCTGGCGGGCAATCAGCCCCAGCATTTT.

The rearrangement links TRBV10-2 to TRBJ2-3; 12 bases agree with TRBD2. The germline CDR1 and CDR2 sequences are WSHSY and SAAADI. The CDR3 is 17 residues long. V was clipped by 1 base and J by 4 bases; unmatched bases: 6. The CDR3 reads CASSELLWTSGADTQYF. CDR3 DNA: TGCGCCAGCAGTGAGTTATTGTGGACTAGCGGGGCAGATACGCAGTATTTT.

This clonotype was observed at least ten times. The chain has TRBV28 and TRBJ1-2; perhaps TRBD1 as D (6 bases). The V gene's germline CDR1 is MDHEN and CDR2 SYDVKM. The V gene lost 9 bases and the J gene lost 6 bases, with 14 bases spanning the gap. CDR3 size: 12 residues. The chain's CDR3 is CASNRVGNGYTF. The CDR3 DNA is TGTGCCAGTAACAGGGTCGGGAATGGCTACACCTTC.

This clonotype was observed a handful of times. DNA for the CDR3: TGTGCCAGCACCAAAATCAGTTTTCGGGGAAATACTTGGAATGAGCAGTTCTTC. Its protein is CASTKISFRGNTWNEQFF. This chain connects TRBV5-8 to TRBJ2-1, with D perhaps matching TRBD2 (5 bases). Germline V gene sequence: CDR1 SGHTS, CDR2 YDEGEE. V lost 6 bases and J lost 7, with 29 bases in between. This CDR3 spans 18 amino acids.

The chain recombines TRBV12-3 or TRBV12-4 with TRBJ2-1, with a tentative D call TRBD1 (5 bases). V lost 5 bases and J lost 0, with 14 bases in between. The CDR3 runs 16 residues. Written as DNA, the CDR3 is TGTGCCAGCAGTCGTCCTACAGGAAACTCCTACAATGAGCAGTTCTTC. Its protein product is CASSRPTGNSYNEQFF.

This clonotype was seen a single time. This sequence joins TRBV6-2 or TRBV6-3 and TRBJ1-5; D perhaps matches TRBD1 (6 bases). Per the germline V gene, CDR1 is MNHEY and CDR2 is SVGEGT. V was trimmed by 7 bases and J by 1 base, leaving 11 bases between them. The CDR3 covers 14 residues. The CDR3 reads CASNLQGSNQPQHF. The CDR3 bases are TGTGCCAGCAACCTACAGGGAAGCAATCAGCCCCAGCATTTT.

This clonotype has a count of ten or more. The chain recombines TRBV5-1 with TRBJ2-3; D unclear. Trimming shortened V by 1 base and J by 1 base, and 7 bases separated the two germline ends. CDR1 is SGHRS, CDR2 YFSETQ, per germline. The CDR3 covers 14 residues. CDR3 loop: CASSLSARTDTQYF. Here the CDR3 DNA reads TGCGCCAGCAGCTTGTCTGCCCGCACAGATACGCAGTATTTT.